These 10 T cell receptor beta chains were sequenced from one sample in a study of cytomegalovirus exposure and HLA in healthy donors. The PCR contained 60 Vbeta and 13 Jbeta primers. Profiling relied on immunoSEQ multiplex PCR, and the TCRdb table lists in-frame clones only, not all of them. This sample's clone table lists 130,000 to 150,000 clones. Sequencing was carried out using PBMCs. These receptors all come from a male donor in good health and CMV-seronegative.

The chain recombines TRBV14 with TRBJ2-2, with a weak D call TRBD2 (6 bases). V lost 5 bases to trimming and J lost 1 base, with 20 bases between them. This CDR3 is built from 18 residues. CDR1 and CDR2 from the germline V gene are SGHDN and FVKESK. In nucleotides, the CDR3 is TGTGCCAGCAGCAAGGGAGGCCAGCCGAAAAAGAACACCGGGGAGCTGTTTTTT. Protein sequence: CASSKGGQPKKNTGELFF.

This sequence joins TRBV30 and TRBJ1-2, with 7 bases matching TRBD1. The CDR3 is 14 amino acids. With V trimmed by 8 bases and J by 7 bases, 16 bases remained unmatched. Germline CDR1 is GTSNPN and CDR2 is SVGIG (reference sequence). The CDR3: CARKDGGGIGGYTF. The CDR3 bases are TGTGCCCGGAAAGACGGAGGGGGCATTGGTGGCTACACCTTC.

The chain recombines TRBV30 with TRBJ2-7; 10 bases fit TRBD1. The J segment lost 4 bases and the V segment lost 0 bases, leaving 6 bases of the junction unmatched. Germline loops: CDR1 GTSNPN, CDR2 SVGIG (reference sequence). The CDR3 is 15 residues long. The CDR3 sequence: CAWSVPGTGVYEQYF. The CDR3 DNA follows: TGTGCCTGGAGTGTTCCTGGGACAGGGGTGTACGAGCAGTACTTC.

The J gene is TRBJ1-5, the V gene TRBV19; tentative D call: TRBD1 (5 bases). The V end was cut by 2 bases, the J end by 7 bases, with 12 bases between. CDR1 and CDR2 (germline): LNHDA, SQIVND (reference sequence). The CDR3 extends over 14 amino acids. The CDR3 nucleotides are TGTGCCAGTAGTATACAGGGTAGGGGCCAGCCCCAGCATTTT. This codes for CASSIQGRGQPQHF.

The chain joins TRBV30 to TRBJ1-1, with D possibly being TRBD1 (5 bases). Trimming left V 5 bases short and J 10 bases short, with 14 bases between. Germline V gene data show CDR1 as GTSNPN and CDR2 as SVGIG (reference sequence). CDR3 size: 11 residues. This CDR3 reads CAWVGGELAFF. CDR3 nucleotides: TGTGCCTGGGTCGGGGGGGAGTTAGCTTTCTTT.

The chain is built from TRBV19 and TRBJ2-2, with D hard to call. Germline V gives CDR1 LNHDA, CDR2 SQIVND (reference sequence). The CDR3 length is 14 residues. Trimming cost V 4 bases and J 2 bases, with 8 bases left between them. The CDR3 coding sequence is TGTGCCAGTAGTAGACTGGATAACACCGGGGAGCTGTTTTTT. Residues: CASSRLDNTGELFF.

V gene TRBV30 combines with J gene TRBJ2-3, with TRBD1 identical over 11 bases. The CDR3 is 16 residues long. The germline V gene has CDR1 GTSNPN and CDR2 SVGIG (reference sequence). The V gene end was trimmed by 4 bases and the J gene end by 1 base; junction bases not matched to a gene: 7. The CDR3 loop reads CAWKDRGLSGTDTQYF. The CDR3 bases are TGTGCCTGGAAGGACAGGGGGCTATCTGGCACAGATACGCAGTATTTT. Filled out from reference TRBV30 and TRBJ2-3, the complete variable domain reads SQTIHQWPATLVQPVGSPLSLECTVEGTSNPNLYWYRQAAGRGLQLLFYSVGIGQISSEVPQNLSASRPQDRQFILSSKKLLLSDSGFYLCAWKDRGLSGTDTQYFGPGTRLTVL.

The V gene is TRBV5-1, the J gene TRBJ1-2; D is perhaps TRBD1 (6 bases). Trimming left V 4 bases short and J 5 bases short, with 24 bases between. CDR1 is SGHRS, CDR2 YFSETQ, per germline. This CDR3 has 17 amino acids. The CDR3 coding sequence is TGCGCCAGCAGCGTCGACGGGACACTACCAAAACCGTATGGCTACACCTTC. Translated: CASSVDGTLPKPYGYTF.

The chain links TRBV30 to TRBJ2-1; 9 nucleotides line up with TRBD2. Germline loops: CDR1 GTSNPN, CDR2 SVGIG (reference sequence). With V trimmed by 4 bases and J by 6 bases, 19 bases remained unmatched. The CDR3 covers 18 residues. The DNA of the CDR3 is TGTGCCTGGATTTCTCATGGCGGGAGGGCCTTTTTTCGCAATGAGCAGTTCTTC. As protein: CAWISHGGRAFFRNEQFF.

The CDR3 bases are TGTGCCAGCAGCTTGAGAGTGGAGGAGCAGTTCTTC. It encodes CASSLRVEEQFF. The chain links TRBV5-6 to TRBJ2-1; D is undetermined. CDR3 length equals 12 residues. From germline, CDR1 is SGHDT and CDR2 YYEEEE. The V gene lost 1 base and the J gene lost 10 bases, with 9 bases spanning the gap.